The 9 T cell receptor beta chains below all came from one sample that was sequenced in a study of T-cell memory formation after mild COVID-19. TCRdb redid the calling of the 5' RACE reads with MiXCR, one entry per CDR3 protein. The sample consists of about 200,000 distinct CDR3 sequences, roughly 10% of them appearing once. Input material: PBMCs or a T cell subset sorted from them (not recorded which). Source of these receptors: a man aged 18 to 30 who had mild COVID-19 (a few samples of this study predate the infection). Cell type and time point are not known.

CDR3 DNA sequence: TGTGCCAGCAGCTTTGACACATATGGCTACACCTTC. Protein product: CASSFDTYGYTF. The rearrangement links TRBV7-9 to TRBJ1-2; no clear D gene. The CDR3 runs 12 residues. CDR1 and CDR2 from the germline V gene are SEHNR and FQNEAQ (reference sequence). V lost 3 bases, J lost 5 bases, and 7 bases lay in between.

A few counts support this clonotype. The CDR3 loop is CASNLAGGETQYF. In DNA, the CDR3 is TGTGCCAGCAATCTAGCGGGCGGAGAGACCCAGTACTTC. This chain connects TRBV2 to TRBJ2-5; 8 bases are shared with TRBD2. This CDR3 has 13 amino acids. In germline, CDR1 is SNHLY, CDR2 FYNNEI. Trimming at V came to 7 bases and at J to 4 bases, leaving 5 bases not matched to a gene.

This clonotype was seen only a few times. The V call is TRBV7-2, the J call TRBJ2-3; D gene uncertain. Per germline, CDR1 SGHTA and CDR2 FQGNSA. V was clipped by 6 bases and J by 0 bases, with 16 bases between them. CDR3 length: 16 amino acids. CDR3 region: CASSINMGSSTDTQYF. CDR3 coding DNA: TGTGCCAGCAGTATTAATATGGGTTCAAGCACAGATACGCAGTATTTT.

This clonotype was seen a handful of times. Here the CDR3 reads CASSPSGAAEQYF. In DNA, the CDR3 is TGTGCCAGCTCACCGAGCGGGGCAGCTGAGCAGTACTTC. V and J are TRBV18 and TRBJ2-7; TRBD2 matches at 7 bases. V lost 3 bases to trimming and J lost 7 bases; unmatched junction nucleotides: 6. This CDR3 comprises 13 residues. The germline CDR1 and CDR2 sequences are KGHSH and LQKENI.

This clonotype appeared a few times. The V gene is TRBV6-6, the J gene TRBJ2-3; D possibly corresponds to TRBD1 (6 bases). There are 11 residues in the CDR3. V dropped 6 bases and J dropped 13 bases, with 14 bases sitting between them. Looked up from germline, CDR1 is MNHNY and CDR2 is SVGAGI (reference sequence). The CDR3 DNA reads as TGTGCCAGCAGGATGACGGGACAAAAGTATTTT. This encodes CASRMTGQKYF.

This clonotype was recorded only once. The chain joins TRBV5-6 to TRBJ1-3; 9 bases map to TRBD1. The CDR3 covers 15 residues. Unmatched junction bases numbered 4, after V lost 2 bases and J lost 4 bases. From germline, CDR1 is SGHDT and CDR2 YYEEEE. The CDR3 reads CASSFTGGYGNTIYF. The CDR3, as DNA: TGTGCCAGCAGCTTCACAGGGGGCTACGGAAACACCATATATTTT.

This clonotype was found a few times. The rearrangement joins TRBV9 to TRBJ2-3; 8 nucleotides align to TRBD1. V lost 2 bases to trimming and J lost 4 bases; unmatched junction nucleotides: 9. The CDR3 consists of 16 residues. Per germline, CDR1 SGDLS and CDR2 YYNGEE. The CDR3 loop is CASSVSGQGAADTQYF. CDR3 DNA sequence: TGTGCCAGCAGCGTCTCCGGGCAGGGGGCCGCAGATACGCAGTATTTT. The whole variable domain, filled in from reference TRBV9 and TRBJ2-3, reads DSGVTQTPKHLITATGQRVTLRCSPRSGDLSVYWYQQSLDQGLQFLIQYYNGEERAKGNILERFSAQQFPDLHSELNLSSLELGDSALYFCASSVSGQGAADTQYFGPGTRLTVL.

This clonotype was detected only a few times. The V gene is TRBV21-1, the J gene TRBJ2-5. TRBV21-1 is termed a pseudogene. This CDR3 is built from 9 residues. CDR3 DNA: TGTGCCAGCGCTCGGGCCCAGTACTTC. This encodes CASARAQYF.

V usage is TRBV7-2 and J usage is TRBJ2-1; possible D gene TRBD2, 5 bases. V lost 1 base and J 7 bases, leaving 11 bases between the germline ends. Germline lookup yields CDR1 SGHTA and CDR2 FQGNSA. The CDR3 is 14 residues long. CDR3 protein: CASSLEGGRNEQFF. In nucleotides, the CDR3 is TGTGCCAGCAGCTTAGAAGGCGGGCGGAATGAGCAGTTCTTC.